The sequence of this T cell receptor beta chain was determined in a study of T cell responses to AZD1222 COVID-19 vaccine. Study results and caveats: Among spike-specific TCRs, nearly half reportedly target unmutated variant regions. There were mostly white British donors and more females than males, and clonal diversity was possibly underestimated. Scientists sampled the repertoires only once the peak T cell response had passed.

Second-dose recipients at about 4 or about 12 weeks were treated as one pooled group. Profiling relied on immunoSEQ multiplex PCR, and the TCRdb table lists in-frame clones only, not all of them. The profile shows about 120,000 clones, almost 95% of them singletons. To note about this clone: What it recognizes is unknown.

Trimming removed 3 bases from V and 10 bases from J; junction bases left unmatched: 10. The CDR3 spans 16 residues. CDR1 is MNHEY, CDR2 SMNVEV, per germline (reference sequence). The chain recombines TRBV27 with TRBJ2-3, with 13 bases aligning to TRBD2. This TCR derives from an adult who received the AZD1222 COVID-19 vaccine. Sample: peripheral blood, taken 28 days after the second AZD1222 dose. For the CDR3, the DNA is TGTGCCAGCAGTTTGTATGGGACTAGCGGGGCGGCACCGCAGTATTTT. Its protein product is CASSLYGTSGAAPQYF.